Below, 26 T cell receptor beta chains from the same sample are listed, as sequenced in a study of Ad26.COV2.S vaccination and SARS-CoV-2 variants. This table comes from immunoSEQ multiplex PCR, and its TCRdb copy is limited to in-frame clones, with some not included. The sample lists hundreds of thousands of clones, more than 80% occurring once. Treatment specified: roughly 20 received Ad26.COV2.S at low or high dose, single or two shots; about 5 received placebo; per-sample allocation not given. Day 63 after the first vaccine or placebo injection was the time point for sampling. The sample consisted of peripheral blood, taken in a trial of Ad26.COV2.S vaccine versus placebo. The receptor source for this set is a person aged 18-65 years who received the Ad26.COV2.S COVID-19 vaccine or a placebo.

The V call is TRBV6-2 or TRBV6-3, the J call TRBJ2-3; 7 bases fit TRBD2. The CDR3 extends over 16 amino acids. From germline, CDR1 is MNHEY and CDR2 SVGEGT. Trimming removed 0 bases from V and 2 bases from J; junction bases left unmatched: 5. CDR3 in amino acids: CASSYSRGSATDTQYF. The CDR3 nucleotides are TGTGCCAGCAGTTACTCGCGGGGGTCGGCCACAGATACGCAGTATTTT.

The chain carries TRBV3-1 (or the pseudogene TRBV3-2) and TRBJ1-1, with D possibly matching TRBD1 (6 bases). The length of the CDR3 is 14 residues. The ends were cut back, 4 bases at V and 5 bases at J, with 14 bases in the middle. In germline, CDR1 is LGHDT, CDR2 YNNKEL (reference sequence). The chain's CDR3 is CASSPWGRETEAFF. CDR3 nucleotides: TGTGCCAGCAGCCCATGGGGGCGTGAGACTGAAGCTTTCTTT.

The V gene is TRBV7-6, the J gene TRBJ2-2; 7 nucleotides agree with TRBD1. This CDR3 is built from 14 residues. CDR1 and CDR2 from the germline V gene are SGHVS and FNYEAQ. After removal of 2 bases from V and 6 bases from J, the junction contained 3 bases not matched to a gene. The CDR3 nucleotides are TGTGCCAGCAGCTTAACAGGGGACGCCGGGGAGCTGTTTTTT. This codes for CASSLTGDAGELFF.

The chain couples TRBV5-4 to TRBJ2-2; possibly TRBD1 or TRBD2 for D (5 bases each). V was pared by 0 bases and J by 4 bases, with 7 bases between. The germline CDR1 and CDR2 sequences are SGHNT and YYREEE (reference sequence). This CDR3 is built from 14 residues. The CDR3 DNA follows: TGTGCCAGCAGCTTGGGGGGGTCCACCGGGGAGCTGTTTTTT. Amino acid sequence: CASSLGGSTGELFF.

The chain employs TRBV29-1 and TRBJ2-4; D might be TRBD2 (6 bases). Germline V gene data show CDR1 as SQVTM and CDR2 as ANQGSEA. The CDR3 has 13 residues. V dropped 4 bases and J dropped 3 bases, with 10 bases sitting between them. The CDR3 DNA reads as TGCAGCGTTGGTTGGGGGGACAAAAACATTCAGTACTTC. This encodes CSVGWGDKNIQYF.

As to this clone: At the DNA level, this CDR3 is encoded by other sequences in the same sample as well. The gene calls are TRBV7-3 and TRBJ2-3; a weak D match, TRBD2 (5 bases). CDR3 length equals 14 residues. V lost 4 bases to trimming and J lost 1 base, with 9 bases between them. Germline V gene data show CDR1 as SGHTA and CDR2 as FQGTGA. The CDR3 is CASSSSGGTDTQYF. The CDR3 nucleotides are TGTGCCAGCAGCTCCTCCGGGGGCACAGATACGCAGTATTTT.

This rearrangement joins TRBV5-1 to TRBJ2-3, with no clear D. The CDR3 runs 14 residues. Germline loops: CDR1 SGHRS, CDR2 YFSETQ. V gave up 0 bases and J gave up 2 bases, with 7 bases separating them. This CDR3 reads CASSLDGFTDTQYF. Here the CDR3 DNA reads TGCGCCAGCAGCTTGGACGGATTCACAGATACGCAGTATTTT.

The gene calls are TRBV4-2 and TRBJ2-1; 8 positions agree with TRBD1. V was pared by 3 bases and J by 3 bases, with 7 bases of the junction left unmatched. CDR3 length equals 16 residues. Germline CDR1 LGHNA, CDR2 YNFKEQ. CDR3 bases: TGTGCCAGCAGCCACCGACAGGGGTCGCACTACAATGAGCAGTTCTTC. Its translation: CASSHRQGSHYNEQFF.

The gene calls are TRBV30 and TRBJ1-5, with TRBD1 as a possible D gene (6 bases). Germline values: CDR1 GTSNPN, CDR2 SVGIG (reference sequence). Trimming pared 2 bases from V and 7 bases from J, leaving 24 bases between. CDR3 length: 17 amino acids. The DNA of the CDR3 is TGTGCCTGGAGTACTCAAAAACAGGGATCTAGGATCCAGCCCCAGCATTTT. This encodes CAWSTQKQGSRIQPQHF.

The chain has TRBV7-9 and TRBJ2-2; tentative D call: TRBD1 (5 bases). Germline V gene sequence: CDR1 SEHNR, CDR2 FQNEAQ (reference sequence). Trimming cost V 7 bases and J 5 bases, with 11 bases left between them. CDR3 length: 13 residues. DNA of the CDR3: TGTGCCAGCACCCCAGGGTTTACCGGGGAGCTGTTTTTT. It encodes CASTPGFTGELFF.

The DNA of the CDR3 is TGTGCCAGCAGCCCTGTAGCGGGAAACACCATATATTTT. Amino acids: CASSPVAGNTIYF. This rearrangement joins TRBV12-3 or TRBV12-4 to TRBJ1-3, with unresolved D. The CDR3 sequence is 13 residues long. V lost 6 bases and J 4 bases, leaving 10 bases between the germline ends.

CDR3 amino acids: CASSTWTSAYEQYF. CDR3 DNA: TGTGCCAGCAGCACTTGGACTAGCGCCTACGAGCAGTACTTC. The V call is TRBV7-9, the J call TRBJ2-7, with 9 bases matching TRBD2. Trimming took 5 bases from V and 2 from J; bases not matched to a gene: 4. Per the germline V gene, CDR1 is SEHNR and CDR2 is FQNEAQ (reference sequence). There are 14 residues in the CDR3.

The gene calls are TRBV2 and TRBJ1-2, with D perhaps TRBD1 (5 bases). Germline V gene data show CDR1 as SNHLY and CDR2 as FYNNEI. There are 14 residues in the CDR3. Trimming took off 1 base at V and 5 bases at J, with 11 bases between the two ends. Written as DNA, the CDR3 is TGTGCCAGCAGTGAAGTCGCCAGGGAGTATGGCTACACCTTC. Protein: CASSEVAREYGYTF. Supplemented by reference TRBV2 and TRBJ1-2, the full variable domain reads EPEVTQTPSHQVTQMGQEVILRCVPISNHLYFYWYRQILGQKVEFLVSFYNNEISEKSEIFDDQFSVERPDGSNFTLKIRSTKLEDSAMYFCASSEVAREYGYTFGSGTRLTVV.

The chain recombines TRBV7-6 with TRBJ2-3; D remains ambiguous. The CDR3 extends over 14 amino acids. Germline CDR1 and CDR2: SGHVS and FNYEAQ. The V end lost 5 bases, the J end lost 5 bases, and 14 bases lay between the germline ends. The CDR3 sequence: CASSRLGNEDTQYF. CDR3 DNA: TGTGCCAGCAGCCGTCTGGGGAATGAAGATACGCAGTATTTT. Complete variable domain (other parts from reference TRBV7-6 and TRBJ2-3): GAGVSQSPRYKVTKRGQDVALRCDPISGHVSLYWYRQALGQGPEFLTYFNYEAQQDKSGLPNDRFSAERPEGSISTLTIQRTEQRDSAMYRCASSRLGNEDTQYFGPGTRLTVL.

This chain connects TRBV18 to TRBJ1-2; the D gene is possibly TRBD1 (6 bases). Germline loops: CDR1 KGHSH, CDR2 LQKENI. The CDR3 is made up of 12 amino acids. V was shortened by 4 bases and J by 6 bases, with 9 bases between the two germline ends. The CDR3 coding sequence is TGTGCCAGCTCACTTTCAGGGGATGGCTACACCTTC. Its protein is CASSLSGDGYTF. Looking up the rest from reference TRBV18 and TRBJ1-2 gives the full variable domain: NAGVMQNPRHLVRRRGQEARLRCSPMKGHSHVYWYRQLPEEGLKFMVYLQKENIIDESGMPKERFSAEFPKEGPSILRIQQVVRGDSAAYFCASSLSGDGYTFGSGTRLTVV.

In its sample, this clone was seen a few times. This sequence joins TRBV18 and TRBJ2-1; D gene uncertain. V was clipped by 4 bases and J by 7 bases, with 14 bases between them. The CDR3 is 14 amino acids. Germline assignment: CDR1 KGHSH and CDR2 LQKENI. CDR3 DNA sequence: TGTGCCAGCTCACGAAGAGATATTCGTAATGAGCAGTTCTTC. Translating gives CASSRRDIRNEQFF.

CDR3 coding DNA: TGTGCCAGCCCCCCGGGGGGATCACCCCTCCACTTT. It specifies CASPPGGSPLHF. V usage is TRBV25-1 and J usage is TRBJ1-6; a weak D match, TRBD1 (5 bases). Trimming left V 8 bases short and J 10 bases short, with 12 bases between. There are 12 residues in the CDR3. CDR1 is MGHDK, CDR2 SYGVNS, per germline.

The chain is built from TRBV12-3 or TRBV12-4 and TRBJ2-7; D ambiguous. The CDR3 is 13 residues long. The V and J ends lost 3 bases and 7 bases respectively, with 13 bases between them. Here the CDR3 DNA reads TGTGCCAGCAGTTTCTCTTCCCGAGGAGAGCAGTACTTC. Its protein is CASSFSSRGEQYF.

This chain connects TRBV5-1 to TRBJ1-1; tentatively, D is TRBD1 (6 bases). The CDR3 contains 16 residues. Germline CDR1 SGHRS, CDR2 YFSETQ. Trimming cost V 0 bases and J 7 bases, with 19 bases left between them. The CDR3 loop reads CASSLVAWGDINEAFF. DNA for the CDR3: TGCGCCAGCAGCTTGGTAGCGTGGGGGGACATAAATGAAGCTTTCTTT.

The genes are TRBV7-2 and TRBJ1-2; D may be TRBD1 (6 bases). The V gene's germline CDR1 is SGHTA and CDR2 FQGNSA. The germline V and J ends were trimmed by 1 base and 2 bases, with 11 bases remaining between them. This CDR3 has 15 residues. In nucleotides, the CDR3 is TGTGCCAGCAGCTTAGGACAGGTCGGAAACTATGGCTACACCTTC. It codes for CASSLGQVGNYGYTF. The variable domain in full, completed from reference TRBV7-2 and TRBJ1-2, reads GAGVSQSPSNKVTEKGKDVELRCDPISGHTALYWYRQSLGQGLEFLIYFQGNSAPDKSGLPSDRFSAERTGGSVSTLTIQRTQQEDSAVYLCASSLGQVGNYGYTFGSGTRLTVV.

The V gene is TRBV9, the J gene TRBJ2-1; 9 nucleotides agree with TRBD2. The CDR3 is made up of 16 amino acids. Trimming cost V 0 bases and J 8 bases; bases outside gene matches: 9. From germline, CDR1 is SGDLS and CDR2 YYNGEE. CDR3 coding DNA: TGTGCCAGCAGCGTAGGGAGGAGCGGGGGGTATTATGAGCAGTTCTTC. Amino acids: CASSVGRSGGYYEQFF.

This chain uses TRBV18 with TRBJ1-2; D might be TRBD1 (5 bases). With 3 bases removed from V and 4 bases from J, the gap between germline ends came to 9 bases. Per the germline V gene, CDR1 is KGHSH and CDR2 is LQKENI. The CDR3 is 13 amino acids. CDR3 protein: CASSPDSTYGYTF. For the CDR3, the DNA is TGTGCCAGCTCACCCGACAGCACCTATGGCTACACCTTC.

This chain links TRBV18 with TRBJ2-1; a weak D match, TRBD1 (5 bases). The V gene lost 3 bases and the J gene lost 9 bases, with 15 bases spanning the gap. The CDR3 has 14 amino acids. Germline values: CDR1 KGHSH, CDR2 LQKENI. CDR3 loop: CASSPLSRDAEQFF. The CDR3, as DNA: TGTGCCAGCTCACCTCTCAGCAGGGATGCTGAGCAGTTCTTC.

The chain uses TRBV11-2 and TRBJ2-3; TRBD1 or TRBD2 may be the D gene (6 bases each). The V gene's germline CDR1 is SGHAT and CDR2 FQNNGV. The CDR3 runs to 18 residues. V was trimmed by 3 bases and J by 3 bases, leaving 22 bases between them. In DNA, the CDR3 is TGTGCCAGCAGCTTTACGGACAGCCGGGACTGGCAAACAGATACGCAGTATTTT. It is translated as CASSFTDSRDWQTDTQYF.

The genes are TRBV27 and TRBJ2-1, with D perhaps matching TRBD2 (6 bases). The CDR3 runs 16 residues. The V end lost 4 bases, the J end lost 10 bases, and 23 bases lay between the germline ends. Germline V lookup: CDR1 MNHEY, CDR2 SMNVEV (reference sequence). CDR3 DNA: TGTGCCAGCAGTTCAACGGGACGGAGGGATGGCTACGAGCAGTTCTTC. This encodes CASSSTGRRDGYEQFF.

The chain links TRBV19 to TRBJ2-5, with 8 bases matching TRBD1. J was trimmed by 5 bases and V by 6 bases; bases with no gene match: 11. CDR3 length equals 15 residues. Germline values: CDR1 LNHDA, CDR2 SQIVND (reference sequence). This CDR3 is CASRTGATGVETQYF. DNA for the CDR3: TGTGCCAGTAGGACGGGTGCGACAGGGGTCGAGACCCAGTACTTC.